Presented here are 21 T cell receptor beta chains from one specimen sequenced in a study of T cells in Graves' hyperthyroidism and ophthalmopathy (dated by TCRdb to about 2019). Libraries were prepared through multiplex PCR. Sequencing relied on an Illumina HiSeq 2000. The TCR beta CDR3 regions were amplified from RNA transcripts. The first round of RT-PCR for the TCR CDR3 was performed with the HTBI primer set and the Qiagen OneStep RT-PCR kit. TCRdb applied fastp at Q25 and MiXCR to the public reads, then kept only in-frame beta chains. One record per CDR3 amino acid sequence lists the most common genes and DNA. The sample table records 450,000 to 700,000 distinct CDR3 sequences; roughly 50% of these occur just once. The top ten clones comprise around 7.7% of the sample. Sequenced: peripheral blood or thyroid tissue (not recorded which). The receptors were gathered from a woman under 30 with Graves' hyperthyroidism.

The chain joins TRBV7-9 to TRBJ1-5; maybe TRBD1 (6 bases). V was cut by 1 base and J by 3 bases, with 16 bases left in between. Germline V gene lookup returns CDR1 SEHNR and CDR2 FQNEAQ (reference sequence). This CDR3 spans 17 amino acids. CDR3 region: CASSLGEGGGPNQPQHF. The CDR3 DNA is TGTGCCAGCAGCTTAGGAGAGGGGGGGGGCCCCAATCAGCCCCAGCATTTT.

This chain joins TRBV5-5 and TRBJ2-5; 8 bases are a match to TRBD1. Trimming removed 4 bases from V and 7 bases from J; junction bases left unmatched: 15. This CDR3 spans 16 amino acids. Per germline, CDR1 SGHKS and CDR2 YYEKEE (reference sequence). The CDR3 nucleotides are TGTGCCAGCAGCCTGGACAGGGCGGACGGGGGAGGGACCCAGTACTTC. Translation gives CASSLDRADGGGTQYF.

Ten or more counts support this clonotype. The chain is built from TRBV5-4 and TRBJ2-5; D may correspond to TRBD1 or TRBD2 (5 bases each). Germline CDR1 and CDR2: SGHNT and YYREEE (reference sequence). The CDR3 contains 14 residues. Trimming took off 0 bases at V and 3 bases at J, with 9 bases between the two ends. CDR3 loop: CASSLGGTKETQYF. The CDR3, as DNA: TGTGCCAGCAGCTTGGGAGGGACGAAAGAGACCCAGTACTTC.

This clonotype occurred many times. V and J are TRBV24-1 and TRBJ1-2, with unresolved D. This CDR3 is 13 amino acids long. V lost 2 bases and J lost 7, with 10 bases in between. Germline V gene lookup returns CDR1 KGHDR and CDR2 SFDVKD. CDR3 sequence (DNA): TGTGCCACCAGTGATTCGTCAGGTGGTGGCTACACCTTC. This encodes CATSDSSGGGYTF.

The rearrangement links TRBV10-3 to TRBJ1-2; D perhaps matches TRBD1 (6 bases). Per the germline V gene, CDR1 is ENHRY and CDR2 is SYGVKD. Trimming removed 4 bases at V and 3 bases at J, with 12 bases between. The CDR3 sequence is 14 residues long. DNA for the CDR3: TGTGCCATCAGTGCAGACAGGCATTACTATGGCTACACCTTC. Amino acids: CAISADRHYYGYTF.

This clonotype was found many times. CDR3 protein: CATQGGSNTEAFF. CDR3 DNA: TGTGCCACACAGGGGGGTTCGAACACTGAAGCTTTCTTT. The V gene is TRBV27, the J gene TRBJ1-1; TRBD1 matches at 8 bases. CDR1 MNHEY and CDR2 SMNVEV come from the germline V gene (reference sequence). Germline trimming cut 10 bases from V and 1 base from J; bases unmatched to any gene: 5. This CDR3 is built from 13 residues.

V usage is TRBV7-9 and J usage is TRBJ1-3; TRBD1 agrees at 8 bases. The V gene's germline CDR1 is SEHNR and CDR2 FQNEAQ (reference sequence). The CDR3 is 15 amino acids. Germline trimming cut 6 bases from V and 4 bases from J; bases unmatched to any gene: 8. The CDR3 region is CASRSPGTGGNTIYF. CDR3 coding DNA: TGTGCCAGCAGATCTCCCGGGACAGGCGGAAACACCATATATTTT.

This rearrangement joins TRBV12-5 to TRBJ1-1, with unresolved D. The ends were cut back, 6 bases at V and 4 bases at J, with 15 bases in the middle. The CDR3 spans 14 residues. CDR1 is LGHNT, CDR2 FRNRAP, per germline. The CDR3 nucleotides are TGTGCTAGTGGGATCGGACGGGGTGTCACTGAAGCTTTCTTT. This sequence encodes CASGIGRGVTEAFF.

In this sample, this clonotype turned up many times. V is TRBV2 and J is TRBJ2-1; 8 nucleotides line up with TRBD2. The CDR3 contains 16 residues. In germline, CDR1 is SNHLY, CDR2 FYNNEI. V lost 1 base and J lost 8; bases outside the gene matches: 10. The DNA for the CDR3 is TGTGCCAGCAGTGAAGGGTTTGGGACTAGTCGCGATGAGCAGTTCTTC. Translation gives CASSEGFGTSRDEQFF.

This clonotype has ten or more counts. The CDR3 DNA sequence: TGTGCCAGCAGCTACCTTGGGGGATCGAACACCGGGGAGCTGTTTTTT. Its translation is CASSYLGGSNTGELFF. The rearrangement uses TRBV5-6 and TRBJ2-2; D could derive from TRBD1 or TRBD2 (5 bases each). This CDR3 has 16 residues. The V end was cut by 3 bases, the J end by 0 bases, with 12 bases between. CDR1 is SGHDT, CDR2 YYEEEE, per germline.

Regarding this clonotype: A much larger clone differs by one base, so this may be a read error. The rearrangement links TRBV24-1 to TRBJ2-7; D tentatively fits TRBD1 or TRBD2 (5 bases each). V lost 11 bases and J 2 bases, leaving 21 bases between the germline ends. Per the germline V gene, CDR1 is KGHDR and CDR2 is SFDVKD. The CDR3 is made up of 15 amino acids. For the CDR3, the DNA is TGTGCCAGCAGCCACAGGAGGACGGGAACCTACGAGCAGTACTTC. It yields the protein CASSHRRTGTYEQYF.

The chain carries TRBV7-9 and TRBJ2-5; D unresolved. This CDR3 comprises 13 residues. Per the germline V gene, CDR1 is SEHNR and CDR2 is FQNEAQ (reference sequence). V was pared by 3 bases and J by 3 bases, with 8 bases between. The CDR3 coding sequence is TGTGCCAGCAGCTTGGTAGAGGAAGAGACCCAGTACTTC. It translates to CASSLVEEETQYF.

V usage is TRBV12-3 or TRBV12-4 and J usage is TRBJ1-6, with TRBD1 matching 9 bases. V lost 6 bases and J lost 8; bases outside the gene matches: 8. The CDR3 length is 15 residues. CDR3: CASSRTGGEYSPLHF. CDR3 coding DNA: TGTGCCAGCAGCAGAACAGGGGGCGAGTATTCACCCCTCCACTTT.

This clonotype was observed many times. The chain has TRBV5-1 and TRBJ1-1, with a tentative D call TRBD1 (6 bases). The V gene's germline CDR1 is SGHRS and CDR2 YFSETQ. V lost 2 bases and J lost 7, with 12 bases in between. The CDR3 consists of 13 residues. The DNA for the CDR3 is TGCGCCAGCAGCTTACAGGGTAATAGTGAAGCTTTCTTT. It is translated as CASSLQGNSEAFF.

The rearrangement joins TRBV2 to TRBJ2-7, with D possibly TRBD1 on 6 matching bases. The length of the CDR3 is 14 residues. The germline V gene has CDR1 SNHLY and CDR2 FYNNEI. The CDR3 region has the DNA TGTGCAACCCTTGGGGGCAGGGCTTCCTACGAGCAGTACTTC. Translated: CATLGGRASYEQYF. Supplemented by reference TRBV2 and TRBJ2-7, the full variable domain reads EPEVTQTPSHQVTQMGQEVILRCVPISNHLYFYWYRQILGQKVEFLVSFYNNEISEKSEIFDDQFSVERPDGSNFTLKIRSTKLEDSAMYFCATLGGRASYEQYFGPGTRLTVT.

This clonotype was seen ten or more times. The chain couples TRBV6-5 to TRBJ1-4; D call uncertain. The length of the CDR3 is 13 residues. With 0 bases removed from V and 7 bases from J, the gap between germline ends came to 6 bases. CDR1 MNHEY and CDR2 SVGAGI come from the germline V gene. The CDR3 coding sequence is TGTGCCAGCAGTTACTCCCGTCTTGAAAAACTGTTTTTT. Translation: CASSYSRLEKLFF.

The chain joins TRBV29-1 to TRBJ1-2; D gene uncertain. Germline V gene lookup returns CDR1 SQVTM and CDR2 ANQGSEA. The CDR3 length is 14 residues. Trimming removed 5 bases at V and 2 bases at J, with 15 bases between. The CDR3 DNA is TGCAGCGTTAGGTCGGGAGTAGGGAACTATGGCTACACCTTC. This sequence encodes CSVRSGVGNYGYTF.

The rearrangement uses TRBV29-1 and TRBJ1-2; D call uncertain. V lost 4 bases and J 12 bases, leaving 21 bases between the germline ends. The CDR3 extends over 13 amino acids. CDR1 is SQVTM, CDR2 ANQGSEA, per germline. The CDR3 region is CSVVRQEEAGNTF. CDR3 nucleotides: TGCAGCGTTGTACGGCAGGAAGAAGCTGGAAACACCTTC.

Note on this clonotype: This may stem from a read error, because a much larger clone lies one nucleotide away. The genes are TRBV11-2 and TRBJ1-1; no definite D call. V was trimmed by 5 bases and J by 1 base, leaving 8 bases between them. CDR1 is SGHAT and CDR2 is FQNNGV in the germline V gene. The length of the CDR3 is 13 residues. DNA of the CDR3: TGTGCCAGCAGCCTTCAACCGAACACTGAAGCTTTCTTT. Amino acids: CASSLQPNTEAFF.

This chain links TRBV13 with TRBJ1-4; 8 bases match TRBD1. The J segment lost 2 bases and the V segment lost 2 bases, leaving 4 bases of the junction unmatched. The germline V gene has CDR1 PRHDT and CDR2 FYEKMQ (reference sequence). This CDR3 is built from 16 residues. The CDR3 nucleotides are TGTGCCAGCAGCTTACAGGGGGCGCGTACTAATGAAAAACTGTTTTTT. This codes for CASSLQGARTNEKLFF.

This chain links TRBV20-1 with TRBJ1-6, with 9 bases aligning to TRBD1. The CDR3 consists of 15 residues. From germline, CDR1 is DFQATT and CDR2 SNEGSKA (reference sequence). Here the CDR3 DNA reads TGCTCTTCACCTAGCTGGGGGACAGGGAGTTCACCCCTCCACTTT. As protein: CSSPSWGTGSSPLHF.